Presented here are 27 T cell receptor beta chains from one specimen sequenced in a study of molecular identifiers for immune sequencing clone quantification. Each CDR3 protein is one row after TCRdb ran MiXCR on the PCR reads. The table lists approximately 97,000 distinct CDR3 sequences, less than 35% of them singletons. The specimen sequenced was naive CD8+ T cells from blood, with Jurkat cell RNA spiked in. The sample's subset: FACS-sorted CD8+CD4-CCR7+CD45RA+ naive T cells. The source of these receptors is a human donor in good health. Some libraries in this study had Jurkat cell RNA spiked in.

J is TRBJ2-1 and V is TRBV9; D unclear. Trimming removed 0 bases at V and 8 bases at J, with 6 bases between. Germline CDR1 is SGDLS and CDR2 is YYNGEE. The CDR3 is made up of 12 amino acids. CDR3 bases: TGTGCCAGCAGCGTAGGTTCTTATGAGCAGTTCTTC. This codes for CASSVGSYEQFF.

The V call is TRBV4-3, the J call TRBJ1-5; no clear D gene. V was shortened by 0 bases and J by 3 bases, with 3 bases between the two germline ends. The length of the CDR3 is 13 residues. Germline CDR1 LGHNA, CDR2 YSLEER. CDR3: CASSQDDNQPQHF. CDR3 sequence (DNA): TGCGCCAGCAGCCAAGATGACAATCAGCCCCAGCATTTT.

This clonotype was observed many times. V gene TRBV13 combines with J gene TRBJ1-5, with a tentative D call TRBD1 (5 bases). The CDR3 sequence is 15 residues long. V lost 0 bases to trimming and J lost 8 bases, with 14 bases between them. The germline CDR1 and CDR2 sequences are PRHDT and FYEKMQ (reference sequence). The chain's CDR3 is CASSLGLGQLEPQHF. The CDR3 region has the DNA TGTGCCAGCAGCTTAGGCCTGGGGCAGCTCGAGCCCCAGCATTTT.

The J gene is TRBJ2-1, the V gene TRBV28; D is uncertain. Germline values: CDR1 MDHEN, CDR2 SYDVKM. Between the trimmed V and J ends, which lost 10 bases and 9 bases, there was a span of 13 bases. The CDR3 length is 11 residues. CDR3 region: CATDLEGEQFF. CDR3 nucleotide sequence: TGTGCCACCGACTTGGAAGGTGAGCAGTTCTTC.

The chain couples TRBV25-1 to TRBJ2-3, with 9 bases that match TRBD2. Losses at the gene ends were 2 bases for V and 6 bases for J; bases not matched to a gene: 3. CDR3 size: 14 residues. The V gene's germline CDR1 is MGHDK and CDR2 SYGVNS. The CDR3 sequence is CASSEIGLADTQYF. The DNA for the CDR3 is TGTGCCAGCAGTGAAATAGGACTAGCGGATACGCAGTATTTT.

This chain joins TRBV11-2 and TRBJ2-7; 9 bases fit TRBD2. Germline CDR1 and CDR2: SGHAT and FQNNGV. V dropped 1 base and J dropped 6; count of bases not matched to a gene: 10. The length of the CDR3 is 16 residues. The CDR3 region is CASSLAFGTSSREQYF. CDR3 bases: TGTGCCAGCAGCTTAGCCTTTGGGACTAGCTCCCGCGAGCAGTACTTC.

For this clonotype: A much larger clone differs by one base, so this may be a read error. The chain recombines TRBV4-2 with TRBJ2-3; no clear D. In germline, CDR1 is LGHNA, CDR2 YNFKEQ. The length of the CDR3 is 16 residues. CDR3: CASSQDLAGSTDTQNF. DNA for the CDR3: TGCGCCAGCAGCCAAGATCTGGCCGGTAGCACAGATACGCAGAATTTT.

Points on this clonotype: Just one base apart from a much larger clone, this may be a read error. This sequence joins TRBV6-1 and TRBJ2-6; 7 bases map to TRBD1. This CDR3 has 19 residues. Germline V gene lookup returns CDR1 MNHNS and CDR2 SASEGT. The DNA of the CDR3 is TGTGCCAGCAGTGCCCGAGTCGGGACAGAAGTCTCTGGGGCCAACGACCTGACTTTC. This sequence encodes CASSARVGTEVSGANDLTF.

This clonotype was recorded at least ten times. The V gene is TRBV7-2, the J gene TRBJ2-7; D perhaps matches TRBD1 (5 bases). The CDR3 has 13 amino acids. The V gene lost 0 bases and the J gene lost 6 bases, with 9 bases spanning the gap. Germline CDR1 is SGHTA and CDR2 is FQGNSA. The CDR3 loop reads CASSLAQGPEQYF. CDR3 DNA sequence: TGTGCCAGCAGCTTAGCGCAGGGTCCCGAGCAGTACTTC.

Notes on this clonotype: Germline is not matched at one junction end, which may reflect a read error. J is TRBJ1-4 and V is TRBV6-1; D call uncertain. This CDR3 contains 13 residues. Looked up from germline, CDR1 is MNHNS and CDR2 is SASEGT. The DNA for the CDR3 is TGTGCCAGCAGTGAAGACATCTATGAAAAACTGATTTTT. It specifies CASSEDIYEKLIF.

The chain recombines TRBV12-3 or TRBV12-4 with TRBJ1-6; 8 nucleotides agree with TRBD1. V trimming: 3 bases; J trimming: 10 bases; junction bases outside the gene matches: 5. CDR3 length: 14 residues. The CDR3 loop reads CASSLAGGVSPLHF. CDR3 DNA sequence: TGTGCCAGCAGTTTGGCAGGGGGCGTCTCACCCCTCCACTTT.

This clonotype was detected a few times. The chain joins TRBV7-9 to TRBJ2-2; D might be TRBD2 (7 bases). V lost 3 bases and J 7 bases, leaving 12 bases between the germline ends. In germline, CDR1 is SEHNR, CDR2 FQNEAQ (reference sequence). The CDR3 extends over 14 amino acids. CDR3 sequence (DNA): TGTGCCAGCAGCTTCCGGGGGGCTGTCGGGGAGCTGTTTTTT. As protein: CASSFRGAVGELFF.

The rearrangement uses TRBV5-4 and TRBJ2-6; no definite D call. V gave up 6 bases and J gave up 8 bases, with 12 bases separating them. Germline V gene lookup returns CDR1 SGHNT and CDR2 YYREEE (reference sequence). There are 13 residues in the CDR3. The CDR3 region is CASTELTTNVLTF. The CDR3 DNA reads as TGTGCCAGCACCGAACTCACAACCAACGTCCTGACTTTC. The complete variable domain, with remaining parts taken from reference TRBV5-4 and TRBJ2-6, reads ETGVTQSPTHLIKTRGQQVTLRCSSQSGHNTVSWYQQALGQGPQFIFQYYREEENGRGNFPPRFSGLQFPNYSSELNVNALELDDSALYLCASTELTTNVLTFGAGSRLTVL.

This clonotype appeared a few times. The rearrangement joins TRBV5-4 to TRBJ1-5; D may be TRBD1 (6 bases). V lost 1 base and J 2 bases, leaving 19 bases between the germline ends. CDR3 length equals 18 residues. Germline V gene sequence: CDR1 SGHNT, CDR2 YYREEE (reference sequence). The CDR3 sequence is CASSLFPYGGSRNQPQHF. CDR3 nucleotides: TGTGCCAGCAGCTTGTTCCCCTATGGGGGCTCCCGCAATCAGCCCCAGCATTTT.

This clonotype has only a few counts. This rearrangement joins TRBV19 to TRBJ1-1, with D unresolved. V was shortened by 5 bases and J by 1 base, with 17 bases between the two germline ends. Germline lookup yields CDR1 LNHDA and CDR2 SQIVND (reference sequence). This CDR3 spans 16 amino acids. Here the CDR3 DNA reads TGTGCCAGTAGTCCGACTCCGAACGTAGGGAACACTGAAGCTTTCTTT. Its protein product is CASSPTPNVGNTEAFF.

With regard to this clonotype: Being one base from a much bigger clone, this may be a read error. The rearrangement links TRBV2 to TRBJ2-7; D call uncertain. CDR3 length equals 12 residues. The V end was cut by 11 bases, the J end by 2 bases, with 13 bases between. Germline loops: CDR1 SNHLY, CDR2 FYNNEI. The CDR3 DNA is TGTGCCCGCCGGAGCCGAGCCTACGAGCAGTACTTC. It yields the protein CARRSRAYEQYF.

This clonotype was recorded at least ten times. V is TRBV19 and J is TRBJ2-7; 7 bases are a match to TRBD1. Germline CDR1 is LNHDA and CDR2 is SQIVND (reference sequence). The CDR3 is 15 residues long. V lost 3 bases and J lost 2; bases outside the gene matches: 7. In nucleotides, the CDR3 is TGTGCCAGTAGTATCTCGACAGGGATTACCTACGAGCAGTACTTC. Its translation is CASSISTGITYEQYF. The full variable domain, rest sourced from reference TRBV19 and TRBJ2-7, is DGGITQSPKYLFRKEGQNVTLSCEQNLNHDAMYWYRQDPGQGLRLIYYSQIVNDFQKGDIAEGYSVSREKKESFPLTVTSAQKNPTAFYLCASSISTGITYEQYFGPGTRLTVT.

The table lists this clonotype with many counts. The J gene is TRBJ2-5, the V gene TRBV19, with TRBD1 matching 7 bases. The germline CDR1 and CDR2 sequences are LNHDA and SQIVND (reference sequence). The CDR3 covers 14 residues. J gave up 2 bases and V 4 bases, and 4 bases lay outside the gene matches. The CDR3: CASSTWTGQETQYF. The CDR3 DNA reads as TGTGCCAGTAGTACGTGGACAGGTCAAGAGACCCAGTACTTC.

The chain employs TRBV7-9 and TRBJ1-1; D may be TRBD1 (5 bases). The V end lost 4 bases, the J end lost 3 bases, and 18 bases lay between the germline ends. The CDR3 length is 16 residues. CDR1 SEHNR and CDR2 FQNEAQ come from the germline V gene (reference sequence). The CDR3 region is CASSSRRGGAYTEAFF. In DNA form, the CDR3 reads TGTGCCAGCAGCTCCCGCCGGGGAGGGGCGTACACTGAAGCTTTCTTT.

This clonotype was counted at least ten times. The V and J genes are TRBV7-3 and TRBJ2-5; D remains unclear. CDR1 is SGHTA, CDR2 FQGTGA, per germline. V lost 1 base to trimming and J lost 3 bases, with 9 bases between them. This CDR3 spans 14 amino acids. The CDR3 sequence: CASSLRGLEETQYF. CDR3 DNA sequence: TGTGCCAGCAGCTTAAGGGGTTTAGAAGAGACCCAGTACTTC.

This clonotype was found many times. V gene TRBV9 combines with J gene TRBJ1-2; TRBD1 aligns across 8 bases. The germline V gene has CDR1 SGDLS and CDR2 YYNGEE. Trimming removed 4 bases from V and 3 bases from J; junction bases left unmatched: 5. The CDR3 extends over 14 amino acids. The CDR3 loop reads CASSLGQVYYGYTF. CDR3 bases: TGTGCCAGCAGCTTGGGACAGGTGTACTATGGCTACACCTTC. Drawing the rest from reference TRBV9 and TRBJ1-2, the complete variable domain is DSGVTQTPKHLITATGQRVTLRCSPRSGDLSVYWYQQSLDQGLQFLIQYYNGEERAKGNILERFSAQQFPDLHSELNLSSLELGDSALYFCASSLGQVYYGYTFGSGTRLTVV.

This clonotype turned up a few times. The chain joins TRBV5-6 to TRBJ1-1; TRBD1 agrees at 8 bases. CDR1 and CDR2 from the germline V gene are SGHDT and YYEEEE. V was clipped by 5 bases and J by 0 bases; unmatched bases: 6. This CDR3 has 15 amino acids. The CDR3 DNA reads as TGTGCCAGCAGTTGGACAGGGATAATGAACACTGAAGCTTTCTTT. Protein: CASSWTGIMNTEAFF.

This clonotype appeared many times. The chain joins TRBV5-5 to TRBJ2-1; 11 positions agree with TRBD2. Germline CDR1 reads SGHKS; CDR2 reads YYEKEE (reference sequence). The CDR3 totals 17 residues. V lost 5 bases, J lost 9 bases, and 16 bases stayed unmatched. The CDR3 here is CASSSTILAGGYGEQFF. In nucleotides, the CDR3 is TGTGCCAGCAGTTCCACAATCCTAGCGGGAGGATACGGTGAGCAGTTCTTC.

J is TRBJ2-1 and V is TRBV6-2 or TRBV6-3; D is perhaps TRBD2 (6 bases). Germline V gene data show CDR1 as MNHEY and CDR2 as SVGEGT. V dropped 4 bases and J dropped 5 bases, with 15 bases sitting between them. This CDR3 has 15 amino acids. The CDR3 DNA reads as TGTGCCAGCAGTTTAAGCAGGACTACAAACAATGAGCAGTTCTTC. Residues: CASSLSRTTNNEQFF.

This clonotype was seen only a few times. The chain uses TRBV7-2 and TRBJ2-1; 10 nucleotides align to TRBD1. Germline CDR1 and CDR2: SGHTA and FQGNSA. The CDR3 is made up of 17 amino acids. With V trimmed by 5 bases and J by 3 bases, 10 bases remained unmatched. CDR3 sequence reads: CASSPSTGTGVYNEQFF. CDR3 nucleotide sequence: TGTGCCAGCAGCCCGAGTACCGGGACAGGGGTCTACAATGAGCAGTTCTTC.

In this sample, this clonotype turned up many times. V gene TRBV20-1 combines with J gene TRBJ1-1; no firm D call. V was shortened by 0 bases and J by 1 base, with 6 bases between the two germline ends. CDR1 and CDR2 from the germline V gene are DFQATT and SNEGSKA (reference sequence). There are 13 residues in the CDR3. CDR3 protein: CSARDTPNTEAFF. In DNA form, the CDR3 reads TGCAGTGCTAGAGATACCCCGAACACTGAAGCTTTCTTT.

This chain connects TRBV29-1 to TRBJ2-7, with TRBD2 matching over 7 bases. V gave up 1 base and J gave up 3 bases; unmatched junction bases: 9. Per germline, CDR1 SQVTM and CDR2 ANQGSEA. The CDR3 contains 15 residues. The CDR3 sequence is CSVEGTSDSHYEQYF. The CDR3 DNA is TGCAGCGTTGAAGGCACTAGCGACTCCCACTACGAGCAGTACTTC.